This TCR beta chain was sequenced for a study of blood T cell repertoires in COVID-19. This clone occurred once. TCRdb's copy holds only in-frame clones and misses some; the assay was immunoSEQ multiplex PCR. This table has roughly 200,000 clones, approximately 86% appearing once. The TCR originated in a woman aged 40 to 50 with acute COVID-19. The sequencing sample was made of PBMCs or T cells enriched from blood (not recorded which).

The DNA for the CDR3 is TGTGCCAGTAGTATAGATTCCCCGGGAGTCACTGAAGCTTTCTTT. Translated: CASSIDSPGVTEAFF. The V and J genes are TRBV19 and TRBJ1-1; D is ambiguous. This CDR3 has 15 residues. The germline gives CDR1 LNHDA, CDR2 SQIVND (reference sequence). V gave up 0 bases and J gave up 4 bases, with 12 bases separating them.